The T cell receptor beta chain under discussion was sequenced for a study of cytomegalovirus exposure and HLA in healthy donors. This clone was observed a few times. The antigen is not known. Overall study results and limits: More than 15,000 TCR beta sequences were associated with HLA alleles at 0.05 false discovery rate in a later analysis. Sequencing likely caused a cluster of highly shared sequence variants.

V was pared by 3 bases and J by 1 base, with 5 bases of the junction left unmatched. Germline CDR1 reads SGDLS; CDR2 reads YYNGEE. The length of the CDR3 is 16 residues. 13 Jbeta primers and 60 Vbeta primers were used for the PCR. Clones were read by immunoSEQ multiplex PCR, and TCRdb kept only the in-frame ones, dropping some. The profile shows some 150,000 clones, approximately 9% of them singletons. Healthy individuals who donated bone marrow served as the donors. J is TRBJ2-1 and V is TRBV9; 9 bases match TRBD2. The source of this sequence is a male donor in good health and CMV-seronegative. Material for sequencing was PBMCs. As DNA, the CDR3 is TGTGCCAGCAGCGGTAGCGGGAGTGAGTCCTACAATGAGCAGTTCTTC. This sequence encodes CASSGSGSESYNEQFF.